The sequence of this T cell receptor beta chain was determined in a study of T cell responses to AZD1222 COVID-19 vaccine. Whole-study findings and limits: Two AZD1222 administrations were followed by greater Spike-specific TCR breadth and depth. Regions 160-218 and 743-854 dominated among vaccine-associated CD4 TCRs spanning spike. Of spike-specific TCRs, nearly half reportedly target regions left unmutated in variants.

The V and J ends lost 6 bases and 7 bases respectively, with 16 bases between them. Germline V gives CDR1 MNHEY, CDR2 SVGAGI. The CDR3 has 15 residues. In regard to this clone: Its target is not known.

Sequenced by immunoSEQ multiplex PCR; TCRdb stores in-frame clones only, minus some. The data contain about 160,000 clones, just over 90% of them singletons. The material sequenced was peripheral blood, taken on day 0 of MenACWY control vaccination. The receptor was isolated from an adult in good health. V and J are TRBV6-5 and TRBJ1-6; TRBD1 might be the D (6 bases). The CDR3: CASRPIGGANSPLHF. DNA of the CDR3: TGTGCCAGCAGGCCCATCGGGGGGGCAAATTCACCCCTCCACTTT.